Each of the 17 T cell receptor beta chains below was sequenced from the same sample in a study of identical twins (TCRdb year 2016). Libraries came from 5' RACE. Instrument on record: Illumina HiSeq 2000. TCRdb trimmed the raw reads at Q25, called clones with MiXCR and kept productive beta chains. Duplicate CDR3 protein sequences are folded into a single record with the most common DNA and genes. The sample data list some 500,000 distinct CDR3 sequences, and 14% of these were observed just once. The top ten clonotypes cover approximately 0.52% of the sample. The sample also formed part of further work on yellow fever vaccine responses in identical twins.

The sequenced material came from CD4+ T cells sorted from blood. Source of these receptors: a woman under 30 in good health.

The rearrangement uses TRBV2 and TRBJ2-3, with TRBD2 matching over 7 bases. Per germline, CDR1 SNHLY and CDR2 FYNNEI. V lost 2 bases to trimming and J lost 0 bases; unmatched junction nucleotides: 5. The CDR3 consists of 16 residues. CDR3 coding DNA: TGTGCCAGCAGTGAACAAGCGGGAACTAGCACAGATACGCAGTATTTT. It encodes CASSEQAGTSTDTQYF.

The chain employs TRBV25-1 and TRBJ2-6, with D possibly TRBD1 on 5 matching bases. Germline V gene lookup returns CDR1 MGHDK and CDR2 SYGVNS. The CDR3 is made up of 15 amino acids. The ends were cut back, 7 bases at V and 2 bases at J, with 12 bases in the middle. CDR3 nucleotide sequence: TGTGCCAGCATGGGCAGGGCCCCTGGGGCCAACGTCCTGACTTTC. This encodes CASMGRAPGANVLTF.

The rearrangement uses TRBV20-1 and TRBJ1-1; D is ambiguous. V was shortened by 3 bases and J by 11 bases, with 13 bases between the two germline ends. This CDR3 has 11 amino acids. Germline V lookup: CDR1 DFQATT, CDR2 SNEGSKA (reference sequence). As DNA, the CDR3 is TGCAGTGCTAGTGTGGCCCTGGGGGCTTTCTTT. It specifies CSASVALGAFF.

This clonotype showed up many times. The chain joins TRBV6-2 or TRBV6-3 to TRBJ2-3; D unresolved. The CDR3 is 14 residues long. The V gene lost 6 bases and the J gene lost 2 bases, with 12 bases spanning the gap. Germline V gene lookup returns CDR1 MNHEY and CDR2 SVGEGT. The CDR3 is CASSHPDPTDTQYF. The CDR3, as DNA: TGTGCCAGCAGCCACCCGGACCCCACAGATACGCAGTATTTT.

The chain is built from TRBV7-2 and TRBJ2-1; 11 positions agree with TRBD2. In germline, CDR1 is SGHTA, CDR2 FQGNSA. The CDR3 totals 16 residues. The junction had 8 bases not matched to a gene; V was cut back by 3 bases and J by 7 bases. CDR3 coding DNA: TGTGCCAGCAGCTTGGGGTTAGCGGGAGGGAGGAATGAGCAGTTCTTC. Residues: CASSLGLAGGRNEQFF.

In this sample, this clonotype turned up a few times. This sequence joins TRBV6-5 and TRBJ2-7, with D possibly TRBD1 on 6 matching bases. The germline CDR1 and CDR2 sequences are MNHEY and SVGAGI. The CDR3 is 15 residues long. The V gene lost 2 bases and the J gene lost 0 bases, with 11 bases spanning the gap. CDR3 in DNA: TGTGCCAGCAGTTACGCTGCAGGGGCCTCCTACGAGCAGTACTTC. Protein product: CASSYAAGASYEQYF.

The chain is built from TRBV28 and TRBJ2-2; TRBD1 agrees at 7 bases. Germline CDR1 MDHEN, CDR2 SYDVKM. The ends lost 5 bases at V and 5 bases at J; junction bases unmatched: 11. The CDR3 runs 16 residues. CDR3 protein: CASSPQGRQGTGELFF. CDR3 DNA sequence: TGTGCCAGCAGTCCGCAGGGGAGACAGGGAACCGGGGAGCTGTTTTTT. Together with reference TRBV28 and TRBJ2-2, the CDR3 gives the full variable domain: DVKVTQSSRYLVKRTGEKVFLECVQDMDHENMFWYRQDPGLGLRLIYFSYDVKMKEKGDIPEGYSVSREKKERFSLILESASTNQTSMYLCASSPQGRQGTGELFFGEGSRLTVL.

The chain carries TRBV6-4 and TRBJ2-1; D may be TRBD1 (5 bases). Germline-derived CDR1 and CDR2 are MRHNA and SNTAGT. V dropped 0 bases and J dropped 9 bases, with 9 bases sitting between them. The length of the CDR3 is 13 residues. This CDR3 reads CASSDSGHGEQFF. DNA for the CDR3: TGTGCCAGCAGTGACTCGGGGCATGGTGAGCAGTTCTTC.

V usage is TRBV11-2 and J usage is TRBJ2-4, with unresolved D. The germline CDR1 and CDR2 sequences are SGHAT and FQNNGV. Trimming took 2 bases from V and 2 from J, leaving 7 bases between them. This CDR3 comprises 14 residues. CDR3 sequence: CASSLMRSKNIQYF. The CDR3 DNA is TGTGCCAGCAGCTTAATGAGATCCAAAAACATTCAGTACTTC.

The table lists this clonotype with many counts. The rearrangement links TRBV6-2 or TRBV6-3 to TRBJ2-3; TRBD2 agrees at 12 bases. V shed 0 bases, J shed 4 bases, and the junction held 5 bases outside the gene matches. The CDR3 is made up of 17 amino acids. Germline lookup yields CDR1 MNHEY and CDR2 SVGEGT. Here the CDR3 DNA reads TGTGCCAGCAGTTACTCGACTAGCGGGAGCATAGCAGATACGCAGTATTTT. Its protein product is CASSYSTSGSIADTQYF.

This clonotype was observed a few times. The CDR3 sequence: CASSSGSEETQYF. CDR3 nucleotide sequence: TGTGCCAGTAGTAGCGGGAGTGAAGAGACCCAGTACTTC. This sequence joins TRBV19 and TRBJ2-5, with 7 bases matching TRBD2. This CDR3 region has 13 residues. V dropped 4 bases and J dropped 3; count of bases not matched to a gene: 2. Germline V gene sequence: CDR1 LNHDA, CDR2 SQIVND (reference sequence). Full variable domain (outside the CDR3, taken from reference TRBV19 and TRBJ2-5): DGGITQSPKYLFRKEGQNVTLSCEQNLNHDAMYWYRQDPGQGLRLIYYSQIVNDFQKGDIAEGYSVSREKKESFPLTVTSAQKNPTAFYLCASSSGSEETQYFGPGTRLLVL.

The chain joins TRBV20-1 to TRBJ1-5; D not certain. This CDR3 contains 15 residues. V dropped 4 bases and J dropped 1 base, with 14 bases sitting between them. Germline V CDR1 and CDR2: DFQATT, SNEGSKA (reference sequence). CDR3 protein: CSAKMVAASNQPQHF. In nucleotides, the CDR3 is TGCAGTGCTAAGATGGTGGCCGCGAGCAATCAGCCCCAGCATTTT.

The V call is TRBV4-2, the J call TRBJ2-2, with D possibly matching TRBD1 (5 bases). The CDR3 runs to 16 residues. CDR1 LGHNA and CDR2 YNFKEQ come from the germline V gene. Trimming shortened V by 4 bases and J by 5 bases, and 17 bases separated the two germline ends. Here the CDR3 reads CASSRLETAFTGELFF. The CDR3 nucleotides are TGTGCCAGCAGCCGGCTGGAGACAGCCTTTACCGGGGAGCTGTTTTTT.

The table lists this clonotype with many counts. CDR3 loop: CASSKQWNTEAFF. The CDR3 region has the DNA TGTGCCAGCAGTAAACAGTGGAACACTGAAGCTTTCTTT. The V call is TRBV6-1, the J call TRBJ1-1; no reliable D call. CDR3 length equals 13 residues. Looked up from germline, CDR1 is MNHNS and CDR2 is SASEGT. Trimming cost V 5 bases and J 1 base, with 8 bases left between them.

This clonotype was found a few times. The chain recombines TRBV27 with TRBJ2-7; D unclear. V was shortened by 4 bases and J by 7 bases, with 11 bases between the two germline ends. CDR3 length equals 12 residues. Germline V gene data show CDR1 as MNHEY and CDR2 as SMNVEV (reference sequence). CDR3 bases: TGTGCCAGCAGTTCGCCGGTAGGAGAGCAGTACTTC. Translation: CASSSPVGEQYF.

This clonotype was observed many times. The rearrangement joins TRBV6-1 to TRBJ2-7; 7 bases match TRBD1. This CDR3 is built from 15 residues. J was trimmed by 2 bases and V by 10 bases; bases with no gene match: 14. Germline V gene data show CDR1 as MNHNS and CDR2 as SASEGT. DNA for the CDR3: TGTGCCACGAGTAGGGGCGGACAGGTAGCCTACGAGCAGTACTTC. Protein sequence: CATSRGGQVAYEQYF.

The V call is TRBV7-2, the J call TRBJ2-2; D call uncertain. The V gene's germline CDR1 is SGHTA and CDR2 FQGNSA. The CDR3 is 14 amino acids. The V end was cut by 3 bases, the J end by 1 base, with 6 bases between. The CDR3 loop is CASSFWENTGELFF. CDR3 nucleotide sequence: TGTGCCAGCAGCTTTTGGGAGAACACCGGGGAGCTGTTTTTT.